This entry is about one T cell receptor beta chain. This entry is derived from a study of blood T cell repertoires in COVID-19. Clones were read by immunoSEQ multiplex PCR, and TCRdb kept only the in-frame ones, dropping some. The sample yields 350,000 to 450,000 clones, approximately 81% seen once. The TCR originated in a woman aged 18-29 years with acute or convalescent COVID-19. The specimen sequenced was peripheral blood.

Here the CDR3 DNA reads TGTGCCACCAGTGACCCGGGACAGCGAGACTACAATGAGCAGTTCTTC. The encoded protein is CATSDPGQRDYNEQFF. The chain has TRBV24-1 and TRBJ2-1; TRBD1 matches at 7 bases. CDR3 length equals 16 residues. From germline, CDR1 is KGHDR and CDR2 SFDVKD. V dropped 4 bases and J dropped 3; count of bases not matched to a gene: 8.